This passage covers 9 T cell receptor beta chains from one sample sequenced in a study of radiotherapy plus CTLA-4 blockade in lung cancer. TCRdb's table, derived via immunoSEQ multiplex PCR, lists solely in-frame clones and lacks some. The sample carries about 93,000 clones, about 90% recorded once. Sequencing used peripheral blood, obtained from a patient treated with radiotherapy plus ipilimumab. The receptor source for this set is a human donor with non-small cell lung cancer that progressed on radiotherapy plus ipilimumab.

The chain couples TRBV18 to TRBJ1-5, with 8 positions matching TRBD1. This CDR3 contains 15 residues. Germline-derived CDR1 and CDR2 are KGHSH and LQKENI. V was clipped by 3 bases and J by 6 bases; unmatched bases: 7. CDR3 DNA sequence: TGTGCCAGCTCACCGGGGACAGGTGGAGGTCAGCCCCAGCATTTT. It specifies CASSPGTGGGQPQHF. The complete variable domain, with remaining parts taken from reference TRBV18 and TRBJ1-5, reads NAGVMQNPRHLVRRRGQEARLRCSPMKGHSHVYWYRQLPEEGLKFMVYLQKENIIDESGMPKERFSAEFPKEGPSILRIQQVVRGDSAAYFCASSPGTGGGQPQHFGDGTRLSIL.

The count of this clone is one. This CDR3 reads CSVDSGEGHGVSGYTF. The CDR3 DNA reads TGCAGCGTTGATTCTGGGGAGGGTCACGGAGTCTCTGGCTACACCTTC. The chain is built from TRBV29-1 and TRBJ1-2; D remains ambiguous. The CDR3 extends over 16 amino acids. Germline V gives CDR1 SQVTM, CDR2 ANQGSEA. Trimming took 3 bases from V and 7 from J, leaving 24 bases between them.

The V gene is TRBV11-2, the J gene TRBJ2-7; a weak D match, TRBD2 (6 bases). Germline lookup yields CDR1 SGHAT and CDR2 FQNNGV. The CDR3 length is 14 residues. Between the trimmed V and J ends, which lost 5 bases and 0 bases, there was a span of 11 bases. CDR3 protein: CASSPTRGSYEQYF. The CDR3 nucleotides are TGTGCCAGCAGCCCAACGCGGGGCTCCTACGAGCAGTACTTC.

This chain uses TRBV5-1 with TRBJ2-1; TRBD1 is a possible D gene (5 bases). Per germline, CDR1 SGHRS and CDR2 YFSETQ. V lost 2 bases to trimming and J lost 4 bases, with 13 bases between them. This CDR3 has 15 residues. This CDR3 is CASSFPDRAYNEQFF. The CDR3 bases are TGCGCCAGCAGCTTCCCCGACAGAGCATACAATGAGCAGTTCTTC.

V and J are TRBV15 and TRBJ1-1; perhaps TRBD1 as D (5 bases). V was pared by 4 bases and J by 4 bases, with 13 bases between. The germline gives CDR1 LNHNV, CDR2 YYDKDF (reference sequence). The CDR3 spans 14 residues. CDR3 residues: CATSIIRGGTEAFF. CDR3 bases: TGTGCCACCAGCATCATTAGGGGCGGCACTGAAGCTTTCTTT.

The V and J genes are TRBV5-4 and TRBJ1-2; TRBD1 matches at 7 bases. Germline lookup yields CDR1 SGHNT and CDR2 YYREEE (reference sequence). V was clipped by 4 bases and J by 8 bases; unmatched bases: 8. This CDR3 is built from 13 residues. CDR3 DNA: TGTGCCAGCAGCCTGGACAGGCCGGGCGGCTACACCTTC. It codes for CASSLDRPGGYTF.

This clone was observed a single time. The gene calls are TRBV9 and TRBJ2-5, with TRBD2 matching 7 bases. CDR1 SGDLS and CDR2 YYNGEE come from the germline V gene. V was clipped by 3 bases and J by 1 base; unmatched bases: 3. The CDR3 contains 14 residues. CDR3 DNA: TGTGCCAGCAGCGGTAGCGGGCCCCAAGAGACCCAGTACTTC. Its protein product is CASSGSGPQETQYF. The whole variable domain, filled in from reference TRBV9 and TRBJ2-5, reads DSGVTQTPKHLITATGQRVTLRCSPRSGDLSVYWYQQSLDQGLQFLIQYYNGEERAKGNILERFSAQQFPDLHSELNLSSLELGDSALYFCASSGSGPQETQYFGPGTRLLVL.

This chain uses TRBV7-6 with TRBJ2-1; 7 nucleotides match TRBD2. The CDR3 covers 16 residues. The trim removed 5 bases at V and 4 bases at J, leaving 11 bases unmatched. The germline gives CDR1 SGHVS, CDR2 FNYEAQ. DNA for the CDR3: TGTGCCAGCAGCACCCTTCCGACGGGAGGATACAATGAGCAGTTCTTC. As protein: CASSTLPTGGYNEQFF.

V and J are TRBV9 and TRBJ2-5, with D perhaps matching TRBD2 (6 bases). Germline V gives CDR1 SGDLS, CDR2 YYNGEE. The CDR3 is 14 residues long. With 0 bases removed from V and 1 base from J, the gap between germline ends came to 7 bases. The CDR3 DNA reads as TGTGCCAGCAGCGTAGGGGGGGTCCAAGAGACCCAGTACTTC. The encoded protein is CASSVGGVQETQYF.